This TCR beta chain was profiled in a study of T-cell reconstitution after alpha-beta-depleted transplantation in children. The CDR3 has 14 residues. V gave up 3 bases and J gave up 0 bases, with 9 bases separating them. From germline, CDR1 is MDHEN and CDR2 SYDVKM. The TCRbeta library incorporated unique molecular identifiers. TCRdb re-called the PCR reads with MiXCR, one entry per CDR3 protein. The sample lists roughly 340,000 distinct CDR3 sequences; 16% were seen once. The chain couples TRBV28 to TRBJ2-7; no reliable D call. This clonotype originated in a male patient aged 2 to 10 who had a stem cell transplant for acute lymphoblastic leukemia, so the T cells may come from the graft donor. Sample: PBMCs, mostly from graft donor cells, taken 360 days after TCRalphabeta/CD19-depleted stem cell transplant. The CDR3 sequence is CASSLLPSSYEQYF. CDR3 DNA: TGTGCCAGCAGTTTGTTACCGAGCTCCTACGAGCAGTACTTC.